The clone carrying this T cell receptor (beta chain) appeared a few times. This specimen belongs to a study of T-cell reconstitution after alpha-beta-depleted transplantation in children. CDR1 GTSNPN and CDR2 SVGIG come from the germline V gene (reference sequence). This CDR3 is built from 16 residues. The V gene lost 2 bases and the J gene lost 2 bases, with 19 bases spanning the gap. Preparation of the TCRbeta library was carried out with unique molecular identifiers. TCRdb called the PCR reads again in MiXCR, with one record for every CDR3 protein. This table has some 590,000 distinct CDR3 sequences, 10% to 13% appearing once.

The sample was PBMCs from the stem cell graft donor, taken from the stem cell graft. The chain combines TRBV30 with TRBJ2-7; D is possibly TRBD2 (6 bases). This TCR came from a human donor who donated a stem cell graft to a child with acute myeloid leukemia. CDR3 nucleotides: TGTGCCTGGAGTCCGTTTTGGAGGGGCCGTCCCTACGAGCAGTACTTC. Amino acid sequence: CAWSPFWRGRPYEQYF.